This T cell receptor (beta chain) was sequenced during a study of neurological immune-mediated disorders. Study results and limitations: Because no CDR3 amino acid sequences were shared across subjects by expanded clones, private repertoires were suggested in all groups. The greatest degree of TCR clonal expansion was observed in HTLV-1-associated myelopathy, with the lowest in multiple sclerosis, below that of healthy controls.

As for time point: longitudinal time-point 1 (baseline). In its sample, this clonotype was seen a few times. Its cognate antigen is unknown. TCRdb recomputed calls from the 5' RACE reads with MiXCR, one row per CDR3 protein. The sample consists of tens of thousands of distinct CDR3 sequences, roughly 10% of them appearing once. In germline, CDR1 is DFQATT, CDR2 SNEGSKA (reference sequence). The CDR3 consists of 15 residues. Trimming stripped 0 bases from V and 3 bases from J, with 12 bases between. The receptor's source is a male donor with HTLV-1-associated myelopathy (HAM/TSP). The sequenced sample was PBMCs. This chain uses TRBV20-1 with TRBJ1-3; perhaps TRBD1 as D (5 bases). The DNA for the CDR3 is TGCAGTGCTAGAGATGGTTCGGGGGGTGGAAACACCATATATTTT. It specifies CSARDGSGGGNTIYF.